The T cell receptor beta chain under discussion was sequenced for a study of T-cell reconstitution after alpha-beta-depleted transplantation in children. General observations from the study: It was surviving recipient T cells and thymic progenitors that gave some patients high TCRbeta diversity at day 60. Approximately two months post-transplant, alpha-beta T cells reportedly originated from several hundred expanded graft clones. Newly made T cells mostly supplied T-cell counts and diversity one year after transplant.

This clonotype was counted many times. The antigen is not known. Unique molecular identifiers featured in how the TCRbeta library was prepared. MiXCR, applied by TCRdb to the PCR reads, yields one record per CDR3 protein. The repertoire holds over 150,000 distinct CDR3 sequences, with roughly 7% as singletons. The CDR3 consists of 16 residues. The junction had 14 bases not matched to a gene; V was cut back by 4 bases and J by 6 bases. CDR1 and CDR2 from the germline V gene are SQVTM and ANQGSEA. This chain connects TRBV29-1 to TRBJ2-3; 9 bases fit TRBD2. The sequences come from PBMCs, collected before TCRalphabeta/CD19-depleted stem cell transplant. The sequence was obtained from a boy aged 2 to 10 with acute lymphoblastic leukemia, due to receive a stem cell transplant. CDR3 amino acids: CSVGLIAGATGDTQYF. The CDR3, as DNA: TGCAGCGTTGGGTTAATAGCGGGAGCAACGGGGGATACGCAGTATTTT.